This T cell receptor beta chain was identified in a study of shared clonotypes between healthy human individuals. As for the study in general: A couple of women and a few men aged 18 to 49 served as donors.

On this clone itself: Antigen specificity is unknown.

As handled by the study authors: ImmunoSEQ sequences covered only the junction and lacked quality scores; filtering therefore differed. Clones were read by immunoSEQ multiplex PCR, and TCRdb kept only the in-frame ones, dropping some. Clone size and V and J calls were adopted from that table, with D and trimming inferred from the DNA. Of about 2.4 million clones listed, 80% to 95% are singletons. Study results and caveats: Sequencing of the sorted subsets was shown by rarefaction to be incomplete despite large depth. Generally, naive subsets came out with larger estimated richness than memory subsets.

The source material was naive CD4+ T cells from PBMCs. Regarding subset: CD45RA+ positively selected. This TCR derives from a man younger than 35 in good health. Some clones in this sample may be carry-over from other donors' samples.

The CDR3 nucleotides read TGTGCCAGCAGGTTGGCAGGGGGTGGCTACACCTTC. Translation gives CASRLAGGGYTF. V and J are TRBV28 and TRBJ1-2; 7 positions match TRBD1. After removal of 6 bases from V and 7 bases from J, the junction contained 5 bases not matched to a gene. This CDR3 region has 12 residues. Per the germline V gene, CDR1 is MDHEN and CDR2 is SYDVKM.